This T cell receptor (beta chain) was captured in a study of blood T cell repertoires in COVID-19. TCRdb's copy holds only in-frame clones and misses some; the assay was immunoSEQ multiplex PCR. This sample has 25,000 to 30,000 clones, with 85% to 90% found just once. V trimming: 1 base; J trimming: 8 bases; junction bases outside the gene matches: 5. The CDR3 sequence is 14 residues long. Germline V gives CDR1 LGHNA, CDR2 YSLEER. J is TRBJ2-5 and V is TRBV4-3; 9 bases agree with TRBD1. The TCR sequence derives from a man aged 70-80 years with active COVID-19. Source material: peripheral blood. The CDR3 spells CASSQARQGVTQYF. CDR3 in DNA: TGCGCCAGCAGCCAAGCCCGACAGGGGGTAACCCAGTACTTC.